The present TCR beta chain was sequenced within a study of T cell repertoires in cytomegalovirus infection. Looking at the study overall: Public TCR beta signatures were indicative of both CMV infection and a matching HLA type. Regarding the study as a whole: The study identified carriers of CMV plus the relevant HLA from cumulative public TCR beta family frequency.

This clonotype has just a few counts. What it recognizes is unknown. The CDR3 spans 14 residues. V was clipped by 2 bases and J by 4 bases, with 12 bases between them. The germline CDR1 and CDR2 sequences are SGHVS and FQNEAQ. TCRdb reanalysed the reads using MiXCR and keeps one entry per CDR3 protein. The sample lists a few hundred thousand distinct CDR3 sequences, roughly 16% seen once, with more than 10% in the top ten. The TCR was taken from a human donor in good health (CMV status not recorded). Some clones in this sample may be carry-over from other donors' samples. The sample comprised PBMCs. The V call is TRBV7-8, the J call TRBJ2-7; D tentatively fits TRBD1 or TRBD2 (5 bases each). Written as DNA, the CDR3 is TGTGCCAGCAGCTTACTACGGGGCACTTACGAGCAGTACTTC. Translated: CASSLLRGTYEQYF. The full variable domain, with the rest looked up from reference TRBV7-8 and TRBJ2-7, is GAGVSQSPRYKVAKRGQDVALRCDPISGHVSLFWYQQALGQGPEFLTYFQNEAQLDKSGLPSDRFFAERPEGSVSTLKIQRTQQEDSAVYLCASSLLRGTYEQYFGPGTRLTVT.